The entry below describes one T cell receptor beta chain. The sample comes from a study of T cell responses to AZD1222 COVID-19 vaccine. Produced via immunoSEQ multiplex PCR; TCRdb's table is partial and in-frame only. The data contain 50,000 or so clones, about 88% of them singletons. This CDR3 contains 14 residues. J lost 6 bases, V lost 4 bases, and 5 bases had no gene match. Germline assignment: CDR1 LNHNV and CDR2 YYDKDF (reference sequence). The rearrangement uses TRBV15 and TRBJ2-2, with TRBD1 matching over 7 bases. The sequences come from peripheral blood, collected 28 days after the second AZD1222 dose. The sequence derives from an adult who received the AZD1222 COVID-19 vaccine. CDR3 sequence reads: CATSKETGSGELFF. In nucleotides, the CDR3 is TGTGCCACCAGCAAAGAGACAGGGTCCGGGGAGCTGTTTTTT.